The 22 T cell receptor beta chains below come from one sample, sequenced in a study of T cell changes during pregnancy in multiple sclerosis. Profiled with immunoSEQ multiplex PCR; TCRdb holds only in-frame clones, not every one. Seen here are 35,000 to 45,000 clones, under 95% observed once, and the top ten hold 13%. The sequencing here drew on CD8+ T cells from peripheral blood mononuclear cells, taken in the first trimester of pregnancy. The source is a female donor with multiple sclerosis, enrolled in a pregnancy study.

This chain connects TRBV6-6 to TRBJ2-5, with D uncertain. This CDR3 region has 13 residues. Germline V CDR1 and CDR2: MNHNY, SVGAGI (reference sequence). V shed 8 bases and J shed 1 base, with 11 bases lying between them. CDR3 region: CASASGTQETQYF. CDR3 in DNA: TGTGCCAGCGCCTCGGGTACCCAAGAGACCCAGTACTTC.

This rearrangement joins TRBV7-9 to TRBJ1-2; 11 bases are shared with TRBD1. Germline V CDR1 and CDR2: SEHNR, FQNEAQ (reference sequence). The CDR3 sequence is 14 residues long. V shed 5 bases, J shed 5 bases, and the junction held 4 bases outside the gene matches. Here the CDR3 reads CASSARDRGYGYTF. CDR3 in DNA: TGTGCCAGCAGCGCCCGGGACAGGGGGTATGGCTACACCTTC.

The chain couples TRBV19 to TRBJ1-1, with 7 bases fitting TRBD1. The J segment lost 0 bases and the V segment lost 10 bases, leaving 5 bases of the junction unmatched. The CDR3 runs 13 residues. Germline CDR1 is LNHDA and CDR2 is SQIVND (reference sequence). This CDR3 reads CATSGQLNTEAFF. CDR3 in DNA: TGTGCCACTTCGGGACAGTTGAACACTGAAGCTTTCTTT. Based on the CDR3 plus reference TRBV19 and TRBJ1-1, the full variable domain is DGGITQSPKYLFRKEGQNVTLSCEQNLNHDAMYWYRQDPGQGLRLIYYSQIVNDFQKGDIAEGYSVSREKKESFPLTVTSAQKNPTAFYLCATSGQLNTEAFFGQGTRLTVV.

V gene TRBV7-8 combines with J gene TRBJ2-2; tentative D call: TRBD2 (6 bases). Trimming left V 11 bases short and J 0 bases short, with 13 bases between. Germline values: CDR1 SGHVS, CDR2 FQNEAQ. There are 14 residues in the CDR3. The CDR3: CAGRSGANTGELFF. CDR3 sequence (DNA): TGTGCCGGACGGTCGGGGGCGAACACCGGGGAGCTGTTTTTT.

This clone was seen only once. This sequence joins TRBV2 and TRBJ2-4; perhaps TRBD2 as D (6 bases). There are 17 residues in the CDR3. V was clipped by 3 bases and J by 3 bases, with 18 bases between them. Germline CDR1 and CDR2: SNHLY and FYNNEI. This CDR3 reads CASSDLRTPGGKNIQYF. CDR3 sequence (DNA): TGTGCCAGCAGTGACCTCCGGACCCCCGGGGGCAAAAACATTCAGTACTTC.

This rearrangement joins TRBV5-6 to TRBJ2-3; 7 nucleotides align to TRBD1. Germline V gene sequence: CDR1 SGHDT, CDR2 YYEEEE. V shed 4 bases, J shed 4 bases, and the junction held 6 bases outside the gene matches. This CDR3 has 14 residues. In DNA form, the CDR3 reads TGTGCCAGCAGCACGAGACAGGGTCCAGATACGCAGTATTTT. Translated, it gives CASSTRQGPDTQYF.

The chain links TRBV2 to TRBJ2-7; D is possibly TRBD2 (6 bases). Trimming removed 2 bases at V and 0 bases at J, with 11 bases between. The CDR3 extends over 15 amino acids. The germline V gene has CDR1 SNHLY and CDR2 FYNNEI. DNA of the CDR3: TGTGCCAGCAGTGAATGGGGGGAAAGCTCCTACGAGCAGTACTTC. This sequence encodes CASSEWGESSYEQYF. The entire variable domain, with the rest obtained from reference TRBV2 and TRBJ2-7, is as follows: EPEVTQTPSHQVTQMGQEVILRCVPISNHLYFYWYRQILGQKVEFLVSFYNNEISEKSEIFDDQFSVERPDGSNFTLKIRSTKLEDSAMYFCASSEWGESSYEQYFGPGTRLTVT.

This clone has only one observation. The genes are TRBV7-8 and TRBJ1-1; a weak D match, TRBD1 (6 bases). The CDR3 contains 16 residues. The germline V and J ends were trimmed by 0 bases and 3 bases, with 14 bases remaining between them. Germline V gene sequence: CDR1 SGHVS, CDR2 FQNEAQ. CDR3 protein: CASSLALGGADTEAFF. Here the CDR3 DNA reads TGTGCCAGCAGCTTAGCGCTTGGGGGCGCGGACACTGAAGCTTTCTTT.

The CDR3 DNA follows: TGTGCCAGCAACCCGATAGACAGGCCCTACGAGCAGTACTTC. This sequence encodes CASNPIDRPYEQYF. The chain carries TRBV25-1 and TRBJ2-7; perhaps TRBD1 as D (6 bases). Looked up from germline, CDR1 is MGHDK and CDR2 is SYGVNS. This CDR3 is 14 amino acids long. V lost 7 bases, J lost 2 bases, and 15 bases lay in between.

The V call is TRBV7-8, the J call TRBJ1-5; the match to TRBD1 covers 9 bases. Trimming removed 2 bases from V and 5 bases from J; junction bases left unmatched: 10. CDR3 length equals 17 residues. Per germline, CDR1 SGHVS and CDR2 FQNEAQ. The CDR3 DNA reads TGTGCCAGCAGCTTATTACTACCGGGACAGGGTGATCAGCCCCAGCATTTT. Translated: CASSLLLPGQGDQPQHF.

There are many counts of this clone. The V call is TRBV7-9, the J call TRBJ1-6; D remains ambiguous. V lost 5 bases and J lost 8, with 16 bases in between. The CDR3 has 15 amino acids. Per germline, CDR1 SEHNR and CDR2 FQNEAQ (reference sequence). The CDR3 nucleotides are TGTGCCAGCAGCCGAAATCAGCCCGGAGATTCACCCCTCCACTTT. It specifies CASSRNQPGDSPLHF.

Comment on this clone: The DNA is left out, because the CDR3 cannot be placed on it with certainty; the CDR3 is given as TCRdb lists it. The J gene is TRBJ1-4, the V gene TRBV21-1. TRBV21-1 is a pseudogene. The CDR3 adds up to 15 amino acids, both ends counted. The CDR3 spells CASSNVGTGSEKLFF.

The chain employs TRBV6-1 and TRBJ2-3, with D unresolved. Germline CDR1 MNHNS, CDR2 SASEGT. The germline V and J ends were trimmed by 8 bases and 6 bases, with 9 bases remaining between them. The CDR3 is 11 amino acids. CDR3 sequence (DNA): TGTGCCAGCGGGCAGGCGGATACGCAGTATTTT. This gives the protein CASGQADTQYF.

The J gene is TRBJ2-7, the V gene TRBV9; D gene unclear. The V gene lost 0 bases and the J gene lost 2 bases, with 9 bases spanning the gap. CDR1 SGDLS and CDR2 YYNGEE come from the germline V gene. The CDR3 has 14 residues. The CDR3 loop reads CASSVVDTAYEQYF. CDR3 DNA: TGTGCCAGCAGCGTAGTTGACACCGCCTACGAGCAGTACTTC. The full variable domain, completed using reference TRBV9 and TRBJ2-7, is DSGVTQTPKHLITATGQRVTLRCSPRSGDLSVYWYQQSLDQGLQFLIQYYNGEERAKGNILERFSAQQFPDLHSELNLSSLELGDSALYFCASSVVDTAYEQYFGPGTRLTVT.

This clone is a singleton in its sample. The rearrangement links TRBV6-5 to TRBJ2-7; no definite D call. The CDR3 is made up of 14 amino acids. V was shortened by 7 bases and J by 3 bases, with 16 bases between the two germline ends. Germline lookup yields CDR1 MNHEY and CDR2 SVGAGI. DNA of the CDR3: TGTGCCAGCATTCCTTGGAGCAAATACTACGAGCAGTACTTC. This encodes CASIPWSKYYEQYF.

The CDR3 loop is CASSPGQGEWYGYTF. DNA of the CDR3: TGTGCCAGCAGTCCCGGACAGGGGGAATGGTATGGCTACACCTTC. The chain carries TRBV27 and TRBJ1-2, with 10 bases lining up with TRBD1. The CDR3 is made up of 15 amino acids. Germline CDR1 MNHEY, CDR2 SMNVEV (reference sequence). J lost 5 bases, V lost 5 bases, and 8 bases had no gene match.

CDR3 region: CASSYAEVTEAFF. CDR3 nucleotides: TGTGCCAGCAGTTACGCGGAGGTAACTGAAGCTTTCTTT. The chain couples TRBV6-5 to TRBJ1-1; D is unclear. The CDR3 runs to 13 residues. Trimming cost V 2 bases and J 5 bases, with 9 bases left between them. Germline V gene sequence: CDR1 MNHEY, CDR2 SVGAGI.

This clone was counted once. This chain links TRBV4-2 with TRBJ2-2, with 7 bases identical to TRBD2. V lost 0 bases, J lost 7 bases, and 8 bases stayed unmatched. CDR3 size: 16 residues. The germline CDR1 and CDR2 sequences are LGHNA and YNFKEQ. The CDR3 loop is CASSQDLGREGGELFF. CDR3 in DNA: TGTGCCAGCAGCCAAGATCTCGGCAGGGAGGGCGGGGAGCTGTTTTTT.

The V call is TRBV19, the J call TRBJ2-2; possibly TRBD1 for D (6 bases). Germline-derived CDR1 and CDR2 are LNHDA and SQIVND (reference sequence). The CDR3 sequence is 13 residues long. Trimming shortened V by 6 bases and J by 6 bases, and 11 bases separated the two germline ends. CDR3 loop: CASSLQGSGELFF. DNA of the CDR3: TGTGCCAGTAGCCTCCAGGGGTCCGGGGAGCTGTTTTTT.

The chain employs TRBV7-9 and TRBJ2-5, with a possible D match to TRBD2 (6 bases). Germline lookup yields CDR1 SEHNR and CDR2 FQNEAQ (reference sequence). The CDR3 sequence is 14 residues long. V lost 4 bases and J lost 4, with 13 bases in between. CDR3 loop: CASSSLRDLETQYF. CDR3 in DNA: TGTGCCAGCAGCTCCCTTAGGGACTTAGAGACCCAGTACTTC.

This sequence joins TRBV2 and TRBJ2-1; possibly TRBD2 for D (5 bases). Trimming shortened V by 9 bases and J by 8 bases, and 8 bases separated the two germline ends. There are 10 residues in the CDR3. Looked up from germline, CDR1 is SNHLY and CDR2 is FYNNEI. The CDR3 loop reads CASRGYEQFF. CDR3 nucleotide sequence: TGTGCCAGTCGGGGTTATGAGCAGTTCTTC.

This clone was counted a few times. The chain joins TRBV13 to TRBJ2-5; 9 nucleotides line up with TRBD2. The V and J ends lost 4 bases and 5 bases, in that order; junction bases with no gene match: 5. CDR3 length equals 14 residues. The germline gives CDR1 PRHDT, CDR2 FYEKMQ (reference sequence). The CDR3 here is CASSSIGTSETQYF. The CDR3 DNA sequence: TGTGCCAGCAGCTCGATCGGGACTAGCGAGACCCAGTACTTC. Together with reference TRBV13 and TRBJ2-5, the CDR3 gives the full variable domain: AAGVIQSPRHLIKEKRETATLKCYPIPRHDTVYWYQQGPGQDPQFLISFYEKMQSDKGSIPDRFSAQQFSDYHSELNMSSLELGDSALYFCASSSIGTSETQYFGPGTRLLVL.